This entry concerns a single T cell receptor beta chain. Its antigen is still unknown. Time point here: newly diagnosed, previously untreated cHL patient sample. Purification of CD4+ T cells from thawed PBMCs was achieved by magnetic negative selection. Comparison relied on PBMCs that came from newly diagnosed, untreated classical Hodgkin lymphoma. Repertoires were generated with immunoSEQ multiplex PCR, while TCRdb's copy carries only in-frame clones and drops some. The data show about 24,000 clones, less than 95% seen once. These data belong to a study of PD-1 blockade in classical Hodgkin lymphoma. General study findings and limits: No one has yet defined what causes the repertoire differences, which may be disease activity or prior therapy. The study reported lower baseline TCR diversity in newly diagnosed patients than in healthy donors.

The CDR3 has 15 amino acids. CDR1 and CDR2 (germline): MGHDK, SYGVNS. V was trimmed by 1 base and J by 0 bases, leaving 7 bases between them. Material for sequencing was CD4+ T cells from blood. The chain couples TRBV25-1 to TRBJ1-3; D is ambiguous. The source is a human donor with classical Hodgkin lymphoma. Here the CDR3 reads CASSESLASGNTIYF. The DNA of the CDR3 is TGTGCCAGCAGTGAATCACTGGCCTCTGGAAACACCATATATTTT.